This TCR beta chain originates from a study of post-analysis software for immune sequencing data. The wider study: As for disease course, relapsing-remitting, secondary progressive and progressive-relapsing multiple sclerosis were all included. General study points: By F measure, samples from a shared preparation batch strongly co-clustered. Patients carried several TRBV segments more frequently than controls did, and TRBV5-6, TRBV5-1 and TRBV20-1 were among them. Significantly decreased normalized Chao1 diversity was recorded for multiple sclerosis patients relative to controls.

The authors incorporated unique molecular identifiers into the TCR beta cDNA libraries. The authors obtained 500,000 or so cDNA molecules from approximately 1 to 10 million T cells. TCRdb reprocessed the PCR reads with MiXCR, giving one entry per CDR3 protein. The sample lists about 400,000 distinct CDR3 sequences, around 33% seen once, with 13% in the top ten. The CDR3 has 16 residues. The V gene's germline CDR1 is MGHRA and CDR2 YSYEKL. V shed 8 bases and J shed 1 base, with 20 bases lying between them. On this clonotype: Its antigen is unknown.

The genes are TRBV4-1 and TRBJ2-5; no clear D gene. Sequences were obtained from blood. The sequence derives from a girl aged 10-17 years with multiple sclerosis. CDR3 coding DNA: TGCGCCAGCTCGCGCCCGTCGGCTACCCTCCAAGAGACCCAGTACTTC. Its translation: CASSRPSATLQETQYF.